The 27 T cell receptor beta chains below were found in one sample sequenced in a study of OX40 agonist ivuxolimab in advanced cancers. The method was immunoSEQ multiplex PCR; TCRdb's version includes in-frame clones alone and lacks a portion of them. Among about 59,000 clones, 85% were seen once, and the ten largest hold about 4.2%. The sample here was CD4+ or CD8+ T cells sorted from blood, taken in a trial of the OX40 agonist ivuxolimab. These receptors came from an adult with an advanced solid tumor such as melanoma, head and neck, liver or kidney cancer.

Concerning this clone: One end of the junction varies from germline; a read error may be responsible. The V gene is TRBV7-7, the J gene TRBJ2-3; tentatively, D is TRBD1 (6 bases). CDR1 SSHAT and CDR2 FNYEAQ come from the germline V gene (reference sequence). CDR3 length equals 16 residues. The chain's CDR3 is CASSLGLGAGTDTQYF. For the CDR3, the DNA is TGTGCTAGCAGCTTAGGGTTGGGGGCCGGCACAGATACGCAGTATTTT.

V usage is TRBV10-3 and J usage is TRBJ1-5; D is uncertain. This CDR3 is built from 14 residues. Deletions cut 2 bases from V and 3 bases from J, with 8 bases between. In germline, CDR1 is ENHRY, CDR2 SYGVKD. The CDR3 DNA follows: TGTGCCATCAGTGAGGGGCAGATCAATCAGCCCCAGCATTTT. It translates to CAISEGQINQPQHF.

This clone was seen once. The same CDR3 is also encoded by other DNA sequences in this sample. The V and J genes are TRBV19 and TRBJ2-3, with 9 bases that match TRBD2. Germline CDR1 reads LNHDA; CDR2 reads SQIVND (reference sequence). The V and J ends lost 1 base and 2 bases, in that order; junction bases with no gene match: 4. This CDR3 comprises 16 residues. The CDR3 protein is CASSIGAGGPTDTQYF. DNA of the CDR3: TGTGCCAGTAGTATAGGAGCGGGGGGCCCCACAGATACGCAGTATTTT.

This chain joins TRBV4-1 and TRBJ1-2, with 8 bases that match TRBD1. Germline loops: CDR1 MGHRA, CDR2 YSYEKL. The CDR3 extends over 17 amino acids. J lost 7 bases, V lost 0 bases, and 13 bases had no gene match. CDR3 DNA sequence: TGCGCCAGCAGCCAAGATGTGGGCAGGGGGCCAATTCCTGGCTACACCTTC. Residues: CASSQDVGRGPIPGYTF.

The chain couples TRBV9 to TRBJ2-7, with D tentatively TRBD2 (6 bases). The CDR3 consists of 15 residues. Trimming removed 3 bases at V and 5 bases at J, with 18 bases between. The V gene's germline CDR1 is SGDLS and CDR2 YYNGEE. Here the CDR3 reads CASSGSGLPGDEQYF. CDR3 DNA sequence: TGTGCCAGCAGCGGGAGCGGGCTCCCCGGCGACGAGCAGTACTTC.

V and J are TRBV11-1 and TRBJ2-7; D is ambiguous. The V gene lost 4 bases and the J gene lost 4 bases, with 17 bases spanning the gap. Germline V CDR1 and CDR2: SGHAT, FQDESV (reference sequence). The CDR3 runs to 15 residues. The CDR3 loop reads CASSSSRVPGYEQYF. The DNA of the CDR3 is TGTGCCAGCAGCTCTAGTCGGGTCCCTGGGTACGAGCAGTACTTC.

The CDR3 loop is CASGAYSYNEQFF. The CDR3 nucleotides read TGTGCCAGCGGGGCCTACTCCTACAATGAGCAGTTCTTC. The chain is built from TRBV19 and TRBJ2-1; either TRBD1 or TRBD2 may supply D (5 bases each). The V end was cut by 9 bases, the J end by 0 bases, with 9 bases between. From germline, CDR1 is LNHDA and CDR2 SQIVND (reference sequence). CDR3 length: 13 amino acids.

The genes are TRBV28 and TRBJ1-4; D is uncertain. This CDR3 is 13 amino acids long. V lost 6 bases to trimming and J lost 8 bases, with 13 bases between them. Germline CDR1 is MDHEN and CDR2 is SYDVKM. The CDR3: CASRAGPSEKLFF. Written as DNA, the CDR3 is TGTGCCAGCAGAGCCGGACCCAGCGAAAAACTGTTTTTT.

The chain couples TRBV25-1 to TRBJ1-5, with D possibly matching TRBD1 (6 bases). V was pared by 6 bases and J by 7 bases, with 13 bases between. CDR1 MGHDK and CDR2 SYGVNS come from the germline V gene. The CDR3 runs to 13 residues. This chain's CDR3 is CASSPSRGQPQHF. CDR3 DNA: TGTGCCAGCAGCCCATCCAGGGGCCAGCCCCAGCATTTT.

J is TRBJ2-7 and V is TRBV7-9; D possibly uses TRBD1 or TRBD2 (5 bases each). The germline gives CDR1 SEHNR, CDR2 FQNEAQ (reference sequence). There are 12 residues in the CDR3. V dropped 8 bases and J dropped 4 bases, with 12 bases sitting between them. The CDR3 DNA is TGTGCCAGCGGTATCGGGGCTTACGAGCAGTACTTC. Its protein is CASGIGAYEQYF.

This chain joins TRBV9 and TRBJ2-6; D not certain. The CDR3 totals 15 residues. Germline V lookup: CDR1 SGDLS, CDR2 YYNGEE. The V gene lost 3 bases and the J gene lost 1 base, with 8 bases spanning the gap. The DNA of the CDR3 is TGTGCCAGCAGCGCTAAGGGTTCTGGGGCCAACGTCCTGACTTTC. Protein product: CASSAKGSGANVLTF.

The chain uses TRBV27 and TRBJ1-1; D gene ambiguous. There are 14 residues in the CDR3. Germline V CDR1 and CDR2: MNHEY, SMNVEV (reference sequence). The V and J ends lost 6 bases and 0 bases respectively, with 11 bases between them. The CDR3 spells CASSLTMLNTEAFF. For the CDR3, the DNA is TGTGCCAGCAGCCTGACCATGTTGAACACTGAAGCTTTCTTT.

In its sample, this clone ranks as medium-sized (0.01 to 0.1%). The V gene is TRBV4-1, the J gene TRBJ1-2; D is perhaps TRBD1 (6 bases). The CDR3 totals 16 residues. Trimming shortened V by 1 base and J by 2 bases, and 14 bases separated the two germline ends. CDR1 and CDR2 (germline): MGHRA, YSYEKL. The CDR3 DNA is TGCGCCAGCAGCCAAGTAACCGGGACACCAAACTATGGCTACACCTTC. Its translation is CASSQVTGTPNYGYTF.

This chain uses TRBV5-6 with TRBJ2-5; 9 bases map to TRBD1. The J call may be incorrect, as the DNA end agrees better with TRBJ2-7. The CDR3 runs 15 residues. In germline, CDR1 is SGHDT, CDR2 YYEEEE. Here the CDR3 reads CASSLVGGQGNEQYF. CDR3 DNA sequence: TGTGCCAGCAGCTTGGTGGGAGGACAGGGGAACGAGCAGTACTTC.

About this clone: The junction departs from germline at one end; a sequencing error may be responsible. The chain recombines TRBV28 with TRBJ2-7; D call uncertain. The V gene's germline CDR1 is MDHEN and CDR2 SYDVKM. This CDR3 has 13 amino acids. CDR3 DNA sequence: TGTGCCAGCCGCGGACGGTCCTCCTACGGGCAGTACTTC. Protein sequence: CASRGRSSYGQYF.

The J gene is TRBJ2-5, the V gene TRBV2, with 11 bases fitting TRBD2. The end of the DNA aligns better with TRBJ2-7, so the J call may be wrong. Germline assignment: CDR1 SNHLY and CDR2 FYNNEI. The CDR3 runs to 15 residues. CDR3 in amino acids: CASSELAGGFYEQYF. CDR3 nucleotides: TGTGCCAGCAGTGAACTAGCGGGAGGCTTCTACGAGCAGTACTTC.

The chain couples TRBV6-5 to TRBJ1-4; D gene ambiguous. Trimming took off 6 bases at V and 0 bases at J, with 8 bases between the two ends. The CDR3 is 14 amino acids. CDR1 and CDR2 from the germline V gene are MNHEY and SVGAGI. The DNA for the CDR3 is TGTGCCAGCAGGCGACTAGCAACTAATGAAAAACTGTTTTTT. Encoded protein: CASRRLATNEKLFF.

V usage is TRBV19 and J usage is TRBJ1-1; no reliable D call. The germline gives CDR1 LNHDA, CDR2 SQIVND (reference sequence). V lost 2 bases and J lost 1, with 11 bases in between. The CDR3 has 15 amino acids. DNA for the CDR3: TGTGCCAGTAGTATATGGCGCCTACAGAACACTGAAGCTTTCTTT. Its translation is CASSIWRLQNTEAFF.

The chain employs TRBV11-2 and TRBJ2-5, with 10 nucleotides matching TRBD2. V dropped 5 bases and J dropped 1; count of bases not matched to a gene: 16. CDR1 and CDR2 from the germline V gene are SGHAT and FQNNGV. The CDR3 covers 19 residues. This CDR3 reads CASSTRPPLLAGFQETQYF. DNA of the CDR3: TGTGCCAGCAGCACAAGGCCGCCCCTACTAGCGGGGTTCCAAGAGACCCAGTACTTC.

This chain connects TRBV7-8 to TRBJ2-7; possibly TRBD2 for D (6 bases). The germline gives CDR1 SGHVS, CDR2 FQNEAQ. CDR3 size: 15 residues. The ends were cut back, 5 bases at V and 2 bases at J, with 16 bases in the middle. In nucleotides, the CDR3 is TGTGCCAGCAGCCCTGCCGGAAGGGAGGCCTACGAGCAGTACTTC. It codes for CASSPAGREAYEQYF.

V usage is TRBV7-8 and J usage is TRBJ1-4, with 8 bases matching TRBD1. This CDR3 is built from 17 residues. Germline lookup yields CDR1 SGHVS and CDR2 FQNEAQ. With 1 base clipped from V and 1 base from J, the junction kept 5 bases outside the gene matches. The CDR3 DNA is TGTGCCAGCAGCTTAGTTTGGACAGGGAAAACTAATGAAAAACTGTTTTTT. It is translated as CASSLVWTGKTNEKLFF.

This clone was detected only a few times. The chain recombines TRBV5-4 with TRBJ2-5, with 8 bases that match TRBD1. The CDR3 is made up of 16 amino acids. Germline V lookup: CDR1 SGHNT, CDR2 YYREEE (reference sequence). J lost 1 base, V lost 1 base, and 6 bases had no gene match. The CDR3 DNA is TGTGCCAGCAGCTTGTTCCAGGGGGCGACCCAAGAGACCCAGTACTTC. This encodes CASSLFQGATQETQYF.

This chain joins TRBV5-4 and TRBJ2-5; 9 bases line up with TRBD1. CDR3 length equals 14 residues. CDR1 SGHNT and CDR2 YYREEE come from the germline V gene (reference sequence). Unmatched junction bases numbered 5, after V lost 4 bases and J lost 4 bases. The CDR3 nucleotides are TGTGCCAGCAGCATGGGACAGGGCCGAGAGACCCAGTACTTC. Protein: CASSMGQGRETQYF. The full variable domain, completed using reference TRBV5-4 and TRBJ2-5, is ETGVTQSPTHLIKTRGQQVTLRCSSQSGHNTVSWYQQALGQGPQFIFQYYREEENGRGNFPPRFSGLQFPNYSSELNVNALELDDSALYLCASSMGQGRETQYFGPGTRLLVL.

V and J are TRBV2 and TRBJ2-1; 14 nucleotides agree with TRBD2. Germline V CDR1 and CDR2: SNHLY, FYNNEI. CDR3 size: 13 residues. With V trimmed by 11 bases and J by 7 bases, 4 bases remained unmatched. The CDR3 sequence is CARGTSGRNEQFF. The CDR3, as DNA: TGTGCCCGCGGGACTAGCGGGAGAAATGAGCAGTTCTTC.

The gene calls are TRBV6-5 and TRBJ2-7; 11 nucleotides line up with TRBD2. The V and J ends lost 5 bases and 5 bases, in that order; junction bases with no gene match: 8. There are 15 residues in the CDR3. Germline-derived CDR1 and CDR2 are MNHEY and SVGAGI. This CDR3 reads CASSPTSGDIHEQYF. The CDR3 bases are TGTGCCAGCAGTCCGACTAGCGGGGACATTCACGAGCAGTACTTC.

The genes are TRBV11-1 and TRBJ1-1; the match to TRBD1 covers 9 bases. V was pared by 3 bases and J by 1 base, with 3 bases of the junction left unmatched. Germline values: CDR1 SGHAT, CDR2 FQDESV (reference sequence). The length of the CDR3 is 15 residues. The CDR3 DNA sequence: TGTGCCAGCAGCTTGGGGACAGGGCCGAACACTGAAGCTTTCTTT. Protein product: CASSLGTGPNTEAFF.

The gene calls are TRBV11-2 and TRBJ1-1; D call uncertain. Germline-derived CDR1 and CDR2 are SGHAT and FQNNGV. This CDR3 is built from 13 residues. V was shortened by 4 bases and J by 2 bases, with 8 bases between the two germline ends. The CDR3 is CASSSQPNTEAFF. The CDR3 bases are TGTGCCAGCAGCTCCCAGCCTAACACTGAAGCTTTCTTT.